These 11 T cell receptor beta chains were sequenced from one sample in a study of CD8+ T cells in alopecia areata. The treatment denotes: oral pan-JAK inhibitor, 5-10 mg twice daily. Extracted RNA was reverse transcribed into cDNA, the sequencing template. The data were produced by immunoSEQ multiplex PCR, yet TCRdb's version contains in-frame clones alone and is incomplete. The profile shows 150,000 to 200,000 clones, about 55% of them singletons. The material was CD8+ T cells sorted from blood, obtained at week 24, from a patient treated with tofacitinib. The receptors originated from a human donor with alopecia areata.

The chain carries TRBV7-6 and TRBJ2-3; D remains ambiguous. CDR3 length: 14 residues. Per the germline V gene, CDR1 is SGHVS and CDR2 is FNYEAQ. Trimming stripped 0 bases from V and 0 bases from J, with 4 bases between. DNA of the CDR3: TGTGCCAGCAGCTTAGCGGGGAGCACAGATACGCAGTATTTT. Protein sequence: CASSLAGSTDTQYF.

The chain has TRBV30 and TRBJ2-1, with 9 bases that match TRBD2. The CDR3 length is 14 residues. V lost 4 bases, J lost 5 bases, and 6 bases stayed unmatched. Germline V gene sequence: CDR1 GTSNPN, CDR2 SVGIG (reference sequence). The CDR3 DNA is TGTGCCTGGAACCCTAGCGGGGATCACAATGAGCAGTTCTTC. Protein sequence: CAWNPSGDHNEQFF. The variable domain in full, completed from reference TRBV30 and TRBJ2-1, reads SQTIHQWPATLVQPVGSPLSLECTVEGTSNPNLYWYRQAAGRGLQLLFYSVGIGQISSEVPQNLSASRPQDRQFILSSKKLLLSDSGFYLCAWNPSGDHNEQFFGPGTRLTVL.

This clone has more than one count but fewer than ten. The chain employs TRBV15 and TRBJ2-5; maybe TRBD1 (5 bases). The V gene's germline CDR1 is LNHNV and CDR2 YYDKDF (reference sequence). The CDR3 has 17 amino acids. V gave up 0 bases and J gave up 1 base, with 15 bases separating them. The CDR3 region is CATSRDVEGATQETQYF. The CDR3 nucleotides read TGTGCCACCAGCAGAGATGTTGAAGGGGCGACCCAAGAGACCCAGTACTTC.

The chain recombines TRBV29-1 with TRBJ2-1, with TRBD1 identical over 7 bases. The germline V gene has CDR1 SQVTM and CDR2 ANQGSEA. The V segment lost 6 bases and the J segment 7 bases; nucleotides outside the gene matches: 9. There are 13 residues in the CDR3. The CDR3 sequence: CSVDSTGSNEQFF. CDR3 bases: TGCAGCGTCGACTCGACAGGGTCTAATGAGCAGTTCTTC.

The rearrangement links TRBV7-6 to TRBJ2-1, with D perhaps TRBD2 (6 bases). Germline lookup yields CDR1 SGHVS and CDR2 FNYEAQ. Trimming took off 6 bases at V and 10 bases at J, with 22 bases between the two ends. The CDR3 spans 15 residues. Here the CDR3 DNA reads TGTGCCAGCAGTCTCGCGGGGCCAGAGGACTGGGAGCAGTTCTTC. Its translation is CASSLAGPEDWEQFF.

The table lists this clone with many counts. The chain couples TRBV9 to TRBJ1-1; 7 bases are a match to TRBD1. The CDR3 has 12 residues. The germline V gene encodes CDR1 SGDLS and CDR2 YYNGEE. Trimming removed 3 bases from V and 5 bases from J; junction bases left unmatched: 1. The CDR3 loop reads CASSDRGTEAFF. The CDR3 DNA is TGTGCCAGCAGCGACAGGGGAACTGAAGCTTTCTTT.

The chain couples TRBV27 to TRBJ1-1, with TRBD1 matching over 7 bases. V was pared by 8 bases and J by 6 bases, with 12 bases of the junction left unmatched. The CDR3 sequence is 14 residues long. Germline V gives CDR1 MNHEY, CDR2 SMNVEV (reference sequence). Here the CDR3 reads CASAGTEGTAEAFF. Here the CDR3 DNA reads TGTGCCAGCGCAGGGACAGAGGGTACCGCTGAAGCTTTCTTT.

The V call is TRBV13, the J call TRBJ2-1, with D maybe TRBD2 (5 bases). The ends were cut back, 3 bases at V and 9 bases at J, with 6 bases in the middle. Germline V gives CDR1 PRHDT, CDR2 FYEKMQ (reference sequence). The CDR3 has 11 residues. The CDR3 reads CASSFGVEQFF. As DNA, the CDR3 is TGTGCCAGCAGCTTCGGGGTTGAGCAGTTCTTC.

This clone occurred a few times. The genes are TRBV23-1 and TRBJ2-1, with 9 bases fitting TRBD1. TRBV23-1 is an ORF for which the function is uncertain. The CDR3 is made up of 17 amino acids. V gave up 0 bases and J gave up 1 base; unmatched junction bases: 4. CDR3 region: CASSQSSGTGSYNEQFF. DNA of the CDR3: TGCGCCAGCAGTCAATCATCCGGGACAGGGTCCTACAATGAGCAGTTCTTC.

The chain carries TRBV7-9 and TRBJ2-7; possibly TRBD1 for D (5 bases). With 4 bases removed from V and 6 bases from J, the gap between germline ends came to 16 bases. This CDR3 is built from 14 residues. CDR1 is SEHNR and CDR2 is FQNEAQ in the germline V gene (reference sequence). CDR3 DNA: TGTGCCAGCAGCTCCGGCCGGCAGGGTTCCGAGCAGTACTTC. It specifies CASSSGRQGSEQYF.

V gene TRBV27 combines with J gene TRBJ1-5; D may be TRBD1 (5 bases). V lost 3 bases, J lost 8 bases, and 17 bases lay in between. The CDR3 is 15 residues long. Looked up from germline, CDR1 is MNHEY and CDR2 is SMNVEV (reference sequence). In DNA form, the CDR3 reads TGTGCCAGCAGTTTGGATGGGGCCTACCATGAGCCCCAGCATTTT. Translation gives CASSLDGAYHEPQHF.